The present T cell receptor (beta chain) was sequenced within a study of T-cell reconstitution after alpha-beta-depleted transplantation in children. This clonotype was counted only a few times. Unique molecular identifiers tagged the TCRbeta library. MiXCR, run by TCRdb on the PCR reads, gives a single entry per CDR3 protein. The sample has over 400,000 distinct CDR3 sequences; around an eighth are singletons. The clonotype comes from a human donor who donated a stem cell graft to a child with combined immunodeficiency. Sequenced material: PBMCs from the stem cell graft donor, taken from the stem cell graft.

DNA of the CDR3: TGTGCCAGCAGCCAAGAACTCCGGGACAATCAGCCCCAGCATTTT. Translating gives CASSQELRDNQPQHF. The V call is TRBV3-1, the J call TRBJ1-5; D unclear. V shed 0 bases and J shed 3 bases, with 9 bases lying between them. Germline V lookup: CDR1 LGHDT, CDR2 YNNKEL (reference sequence). The CDR3 runs 15 residues.